This record concerns one TCR beta chain sequence. The sample originates from a study of cytomegalovirus exposure and HLA in healthy donors. This CDR3 is built from 13 residues. V was clipped by 1 base and J by 5 bases, with 7 bases between them. Germline V CDR1 and CDR2: SGHDT, YYEEEE. The primer mix had 60 Vbeta and 13 Jbeta primers. Clones were sequenced by immunoSEQ multiplex PCR, and TCRdb holds only the in-frame ones, with some missing. Among approximately 150,000 clones, around four fifths were seen once, and the ten largest hold 1.9%. The origin of this receptor is a woman in her thirties or forties in good health and CMV-seronegative. The sequenced sample consisted of PBMCs. The gene calls are TRBV5-6 and TRBJ1-5; no clear D. CDR3 amino acids: CASSLTRDQPQHF. CDR3 bases: TGTGCCAGCAGCTTGACGAGGGATCAGCCCCAGCATTTT.